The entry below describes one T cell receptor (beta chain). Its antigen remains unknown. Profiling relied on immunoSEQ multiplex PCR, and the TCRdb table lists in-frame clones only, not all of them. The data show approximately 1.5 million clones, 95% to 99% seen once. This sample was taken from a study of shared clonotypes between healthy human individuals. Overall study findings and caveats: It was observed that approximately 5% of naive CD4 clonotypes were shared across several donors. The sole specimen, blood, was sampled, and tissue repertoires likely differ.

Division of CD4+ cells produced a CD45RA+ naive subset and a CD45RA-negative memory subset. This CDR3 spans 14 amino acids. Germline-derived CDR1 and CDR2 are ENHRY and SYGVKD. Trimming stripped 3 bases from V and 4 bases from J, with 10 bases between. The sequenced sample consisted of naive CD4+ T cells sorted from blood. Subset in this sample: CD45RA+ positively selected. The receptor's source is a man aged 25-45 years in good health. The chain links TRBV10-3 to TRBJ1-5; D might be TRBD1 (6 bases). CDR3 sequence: CAISDRGGNQPQHF. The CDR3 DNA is TGTGCCATCAGTGACAGGGGTGGGAATCAGCCCCAGCATTTT.